This TCR beta chain was sequenced in a study of blood T cells in healthy people across ages. Broader study findings: PBMCs left unsorted prevented a conclusive naive versus antigen-experienced comparison.

Researchers isolated at least 7 million PBMCs per sample. This CDR3 has 16 amino acids. The V gene's germline CDR1 is MDHEN and CDR2 SYDVKM. The V gene end was trimmed by 6 bases and the J gene end by 14 bases; junction bases not matched to a gene: 19. The use of a sample-barcoded 5' primer and a J-beta primer mix characterized a second PCR of about 6 to 12 cycles. A template-switch adaptor containing 12 random nucleotides labeled each cDNA molecule. In TCRdb, the 5' RACE reads were re-called with MiXCR into one record per CDR3 protein. This sample yields 750,000 to 950,000 distinct CDR3 sequences, of which roughly 26% are seen a single time; under 3% belongs to the top ten. With respect to this clonotype: As yet, its antigen is unknown.

These data also featured in a second study, about T cells of mothers and their children. From that report: Barcodes and 2-4 random nucleotides were added by M1S in the second PCR.

This clonotype originated in a boy younger than 18 in good health. Specimen: blood. The chain is built from TRBV28 and TRBJ1-6, with 7 bases identical to TRBD1. The CDR3 DNA reads as TGTGCCAGCAGCCCGGGAGGGACAGCCGAGGGAGGGGCCCTCCACTTT. This encodes CASSPGGTAEGGALHF.